Below are 19 T cell receptor beta chains sequenced from a single sample in a study of T cells in Graves' hyperthyroidism and ophthalmopathy. Researchers took RNA transcripts and amplified the TCR beta CDR3 regions from them. The primer set for the first-round RT-PCR of the TCR CDR3 was HTBI. TCRdb reprocessed the multiplex PCR reads via MiXCR and lists one record per CDR3 protein. Counted here are some 360,000 distinct CDR3 sequences, approximately 15% occurring once; the ten biggest clones make up more than 9.5%. The sequenced sample was blood. The receptors here all came from a woman aged 60-75 years with Graves' hyperthyroidism.

This clonotype occurred many times. V and J are TRBV20-1 and TRBJ2-7, with 14 bases matching TRBD2. Germline lookup yields CDR1 DFQATT and CDR2 SNEGSKA (reference sequence). V lost 5 bases and J lost 3; bases outside the gene matches: 6. The CDR3 runs to 15 residues. Written as DNA, the CDR3 is TGCAGTGCTGGGACTAGCGGGAGCGGCGTCTACGAGCAGTACTTC. Translating it yields CSAGTSGSGVYEQYF.

The chain is built from TRBV19 and TRBJ1-5; D is possibly TRBD1 (5 bases). CDR3 length: 15 amino acids. CDR1 LNHDA and CDR2 SQIVND come from the germline V gene (reference sequence). The V end lost 3 bases, the J end lost 3 bases, and 12 bases lay between the germline ends. DNA of the CDR3: TGTGCCAGTAGTATCTTCGCCAGGGACAATCAGCCCCAGCATTTT. It yields the protein CASSIFARDNQPQHF.

The V call is TRBV20-1, the J call TRBJ1-2; D ambiguous. CDR3 length: 11 amino acids. Germline V gene data show CDR1 as DFQATT and CDR2 as SNEGSKA (reference sequence). V gave up 0 bases and J gave up 5 bases, with 4 bases separating them. CDR3 region: CSAREGYGYTF. As DNA, the CDR3 is TGCAGTGCTAGAGAGGGGTATGGCTACACCTTC.

About this clonotype: The junction shows a germline mismatch at one end, possibly a read error. V usage is TRBV18 and J usage is TRBJ2-1; 8 bases fit TRBD2. The germline V gene has CDR1 KGHSH and CDR2 LQKENI. The CDR3 is 17 amino acids. CDR3 sequence: CASSPISGLGSDNGQFF. The CDR3 region has the DNA TGTGCCAGCTCACCCATCTCGGGACTAGGAAGTGACAATGGGCAGTTCTTC.

This clonotype was counted many times. The V call is TRBV14, the J call TRBJ1-1; TRBD1 agrees at 7 bases. Germline CDR1 and CDR2: SGHDN and FVKESK. The CDR3 is 16 amino acids. The trim removed 0 bases at V and 3 bases at J, leaving 7 bases unmatched. CDR3 DNA sequence: TGTGCCAGCAGCCAAGATGGCAGGGGGAGGGACACTGAAGCTTTCTTT. Translating gives CASSQDGRGRDTEAFF.

Concerning this clonotype: One junction end does not reproduce the germline sequence, and a read error may be involved. V is TRBV11-2 and J is TRBJ2-7, with D maybe TRBD2 (6 bases). The CDR3 has 15 residues. Per germline, CDR1 SGHAT and CDR2 FQNNGV. CDR3 DNA: TGTACCAGCAGCTCCTCTTTTGGGGGGATCTACGAGCAGTACTTC. Translation gives CTSSSSFGGIYEQYF.

At least ten counts were recorded for this clonotype. The chain links TRBV14 to TRBJ2-3; D is undetermined. This CDR3 region has 14 residues. Trimming stripped 2 bases from V and 8 bases from J, with 14 bases between. Germline V gene data show CDR1 as SGHDN and CDR2 as FVKESK. The CDR3 DNA reads as TGTGCCAGCAGCCAACCAGCTAACTCGGTTACGCAGTATTTT. This sequence encodes CASSQPANSVTQYF.

This clonotype was observed at least ten times. The chain has TRBV24-1 and TRBJ2-3; the D is unclear. The CDR3 consists of 13 residues. CDR1 and CDR2 (germline): KGHDR, SFDVKD. Deletions cut 6 bases from V and 5 bases from J, with 11 bases between. The CDR3 sequence: CATSLSLEDTQYF. The CDR3 DNA is TGTGCCACCAGTCTCTCGTTAGAAGATACGCAGTATTTT.

V and J are TRBV20-1 and TRBJ2-7; 11 bases are shared with TRBD2. The germline gives CDR1 DFQATT, CDR2 SNEGSKA (reference sequence). J gave up 6 bases and V 6 bases, and 7 bases lay outside the gene matches. The CDR3 contains 13 residues. The CDR3 nucleotides read TGCAGTGCCCTCCTAGCGGGAGGCCGCGAGCAGTACTTC. Its translation is CSALLAGGREQYF.

With regard to this clonotype: At one end, the junction sequence differs from germline, possibly due to a read error. The V gene is TRBV7-8, the J gene TRBJ2-2; 8 nucleotides agree with TRBD2. The CDR3 has 17 residues. Germline CDR1 reads SGHVS; CDR2 reads FQNEAQ. DNA of the CDR3: TGTGCCAGCAGCGTAGCCGGAGCGGGAGTTCCGTCCGGGGAGCTGTTTTTT. Protein sequence: CASSVAGAGVPSGELFF.

In this sample, this clonotype turned up many times. The rearrangement links TRBV19 to TRBJ2-7; D remains unclear. This CDR3 has 14 residues. With 3 bases removed from V and 4 bases from J, the gap between germline ends came to 13 bases. Germline V CDR1 and CDR2: LNHDA, SQIVND (reference sequence). For the CDR3, the DNA is TGTGCCAGTAGTATTGCCGGATTAAGGTACGAGCAGTACTTC. It is translated as CASSIAGLRYEQYF.

There are many counts of this clonotype. V gene TRBV24-1 combines with J gene TRBJ2-3; D uncertain. Germline CDR1 reads KGHDR; CDR2 reads SFDVKD. This CDR3 is 16 amino acids long. V was clipped by 4 bases and J by 0 bases, with 13 bases between them. The CDR3 region is CATSDPRRYSTDTQYF. DNA for the CDR3: TGTGCCACCAGTGACCCTCGACGGTATAGCACAGATACGCAGTATTTT.

The V and J genes are TRBV7-9 and TRBJ2-7, with 10 positions matching TRBD2. In germline, CDR1 is SEHNR, CDR2 FQNEAQ (reference sequence). J lost 3 bases, V lost 7 bases, and 12 bases had no gene match. The CDR3 extends over 16 amino acids. CDR3 protein: CASTGTSAESLYEQYF. CDR3 sequence (DNA): TGTGCCAGCACCGGGACTAGCGCCGAGTCCCTCTACGAGCAGTACTTC.

This clonotype was observed at least ten times. CDR3 region: CASTNRDRVYNEQFF. In DNA form, the CDR3 reads TGTGCCAGCACCAACCGGGACAGGGTTTACAATGAGCAGTTCTTC. V usage is TRBV6-1 and J usage is TRBJ2-1, with 9 bases fitting TRBD1. Germline assignment: CDR1 MNHNS and CDR2 SASEGT. The CDR3 covers 15 residues. With 7 bases clipped from V and 4 bases from J, the junction kept 8 bases outside the gene matches.

Ten or more counts support this clonotype. This chain connects TRBV29-1 to TRBJ1-1; 7 bases line up with TRBD1. The germline gives CDR1 SQVTM, CDR2 ANQGSEA. Trimming took 4 bases from V and 1 from J; bases not matched to a gene: 3. The CDR3 extends over 13 amino acids. The CDR3 nucleotides read TGCAGCGTTGTAGGGACAGAGAACACTGAAGCTTTCTTT. Protein: CSVVGTENTEAFF.

This clonotype occurred a few times. Here the CDR3 DNA reads TGTGCTAGTGGTTTGACCACAGGGTACGATCAGCCCCAGCATTTT. The encoded protein is CASGLTTGYDQPQHF. V gene TRBV12-5 combines with J gene TRBJ1-5, with D possibly being TRBD1 (6 bases). Trimming stripped 2 bases from V and 5 bases from J, with 13 bases between. In germline, CDR1 is LGHNT, CDR2 FRNRAP. The length of the CDR3 is 15 residues.

This clonotype has just a few counts. The CDR3 region is CASSLAPRQVSLQETQYF. The DNA for the CDR3 is TGCGCCAGCAGCTTGGCGCCTAGACAGGTGTCCCTCCAAGAGACCCAGTACTTC. V is TRBV5-1 and J is TRBJ2-5, with a possible D match to TRBD1 (6 bases). This CDR3 is 18 amino acids long. CDR1 and CDR2 (germline): SGHRS, YFSETQ. V shed 0 bases and J shed 1 base, with 19 bases lying between them.

This clonotype was observed at least ten times. CDR3 loop: CASKKTPGIGHSGANYNEQFF. The CDR3 nucleotides are TGTGCCAGCAAGAAGACTCCAGGGATAGGACATAGCGGGGCAAACTACAATGAGCAGTTCTTC. J is TRBJ2-1 and V is TRBV2, with 8 bases fitting TRBD2. The CDR3 has 21 residues. J was trimmed by 3 bases and V by 7 bases; bases with no gene match: 26. Germline V gene sequence: CDR1 SNHLY, CDR2 FYNNEI. Together with reference TRBV2 and TRBJ2-1, the CDR3 gives the full variable domain: EPEVTQTPSHQVTQMGQEVILRCVPISNHLYFYWYRQILGQKVEFLVSFYNNEISEKSEIFDDQFSVERPDGSNFTLKIRSTKLEDSAMYFCASKKTPGIGHSGANYNEQFFGPGTRLTVL.

This clonotype was recorded many times. The chain employs TRBV6-5 and TRBJ1-5; tentatively, D is TRBD1 (5 bases). This CDR3 has 18 amino acids. Looked up from germline, CDR1 is MNHEY and CDR2 is SVGAGI. V lost 2 bases, J lost 3 bases, and 20 bases lay in between. CDR3 nucleotides: TGTGCCAGCAGTTACCAGCCCCCACGGGGGACGCACAATCAGCCCCAGCATTTT. Encoded protein: CASSYQPPRGTHNQPQHF.